The rows below give T cell receptor beta chains drawn from one sample of a study of cytomegalovirus exposure and HLA in healthy donors. Sequencing used immunoSEQ multiplex PCR; TCRdb keeps in-frame clones, though not all of them. The table shows tens of thousands of clones, with under 96% occurring only once. The sample consisted of PBMCs. The source is a woman between 18 and 29 years old in good health and CMV-seropositive. CDR3s include the opening cysteine and the closing phenylalanine or tryptophan. D genes are given only for firm matches. Only some rows state a clone size, as once, few, many or a class for expanded clones.

CDR3	DNA	size	V	J	D
CASSRDSQFF	TGTGCCAGCAGTCGGGACAGCCAGTTCTTC	NA	TRBV6-6	TRBJ2-1	TRBD1
CAWSVDRVYGELFF	TGTGCCTGGAGTGTAGACAGGGTTTACGGGGAGCTGTTTTTT	NA	TRBV30	TRBJ2-2	TRBD1
CASSIGLDRAPGELFF	TGTGCCAGTAGTATAGGGTTGGACAGGGCCCCCGGGGAGCTGTTTTTT	NA	TRBV19	TRBJ2-2	TRBD1
CASSFQIYNEQFF	TGTGCCAGCAGTTTTCAGATCTACAATGAGCAGTTCTTC	few	TRBV27	TRBJ2-1	NA
CASSSGLAASTDTQYF	TGTGCCAGCAGTTCGGGACTAGCAGCTAGCACAGATACGCAGTATTTT	NA	TRBV5-4	TRBJ2-3	TRBD2
CASSTPGDTANYGYTF	TGTGCCAGTAGTACACCTGGGGACACCGCTAACTATGGCTACACCTTC	once	TRBV19	TRBJ1-2	NA
CASSQDIGGRETQYF	TGCGCCAGCAGCCAAGATATTGGAGGGAGAGAGACCCAGTACTTC	NA	TRBV4-1	TRBJ2-5	NA
CASSFVLAGEQFF	TGTGCCAGCAGCTTTGTCCTAGCGGGTGAGCAGTTCTTC	NA	TRBV7-2	TRBJ2-1	TRBD2
CASRPGGLGSDTQYF	TGTGCCAGCAGGCCGGGAGGGCTAGGGTCAGATACGCAGTATTTT	NA	TRBV28	TRBJ2-3	TRBD2
CASSLRGAGETQYF	TGCGCCAGCAGCTTGCGGGGGGCGGGAGAGACCCAGTACTTC	NA	TRBV5-1	TRBJ2-5	NA
CASSVDRVDEQYF	TGTGCCAGCAGTGTGGACAGGGTGGACGAGCAGTACTTC	NA	TRBV27	TRBJ2-7	TRBD1
CASSPRQGGTDTQYF	TGTGCCAGCAGTCCAAGACAGGGGGGCACAGATACGCAGTATTTT	few	TRBV6-5	TRBJ2-3	TRBD1
CASSQDPGRAREQYF	TGCGCCAGCAGCCAAGATCCCGGGAGGGCCCGGGAGCAGTACTTC	NA	TRBV4-1	TRBJ2-7	TRBD2
CASRPRRAASSGANVLTF	TGTGCCAGCAGGCCCAGGCGGGCAGCCAGCTCTGGGGCCAACGTCCTGACTTTC	NA	TRBV28	TRBJ2-6	NA
CASSVDGHLNEQFF	TGTGCCAGCAGCGTAGATGGGCACCTCAATGAGCAGTTCTTC	NA	TRBV9	TRBJ2-1	NA
CASSFSQNYGYTF	TGTGCCAGCAGTTTCTCACAGAACTATGGCTACACCTTC	once	TRBV27	TRBJ1-2	NA
CASSFSGRVVETQYF	TGTGCCAGCAGCTTTTCGGGAAGGGTAGTGGAGACCCAGTACTTC	NA	TRBV7-2	TRBJ2-5	NA
CSGTSGRGEQYF	TGCAGCGGGACTAGCGGGAGGGGCGAGCAGTACTTC	NA	TRBV29-1	TRBJ2-7	TRBD2
CASSLDRDPTYEQYF	TGTGCCAGCAGCCTCGACAGGGACCCTACCTACGAGCAGTACTTC	NA	TRBV5-6	TRBJ2-7	TRBD1
CASSLYRGTGELFF	TGTGCCAGCAGCCTCTACAGGGGCACCGGGGAGCTGTTTTTT	NA	TRBV11-2	TRBJ2-2	TRBD1
CASSLRGLALGELFF	TGTGCCAGCAGTCTTAGGGGACTAGCTCTCGGGGAGCTGTTTTTT	NA	TRBV28	TRBJ2-2	TRBD2
CASSLTGSGSHEQYF	TGTGCCAGCAGCTTAACTGGTAGCGGGAGCCACGAGCAGTACTTC	NA	TRBV7-2	TRBJ2-7	TRBD2
CASSLFAVRGDPEQFF	TGTGCCAGCAGTTTATTTGCGGTTCGGGGGGACCCTGAGCAGTTCTTC	NA	TRBV28	TRBJ2-1	TRBD2
CASSYSGRNTGELFF	TGTGCCAGCAGTTATAGCGGGAGGAACACCGGGGAGCTGTTTTTT	NA	TRBV27	TRBJ2-2	TRBD2
CASSPIDRAYEQYF	TGTGCCAGCAGCCCCATTGATCGGGCCTACGAGCAGTACTTC	NA	TRBV7-8	TRBJ2-7	NA
CASSVARGQGETQYF	TGTGCCAGCAGCGTAGCTAGGGGACAGGGTGAGACCCAGTACTTC	NA	TRBV9	TRBJ2-5	TRBD1
CASSRDFTDTQYF	TGTGCCAGCAGCCGGGACTTCACAGATACGCAGTATTTT	NA	TRBV7-3	TRBJ2-3	NA
CAWIRLAGGIRRGEQYF	TGTGCCTGGATTCGCCTAGCGGGAGGAATTCGTCGTGGCGAGCAGTACTTC	NA	TRBV30	TRBJ2-7	TRBD2